This T cell receptor (beta chain) was captured by sequencing in a study of human T cells and chemical hapten exposure. On the study more broadly: Predominantly women, the patients had alopecia areata, totalis or universalis.

TCRdb re-derived calls from the RACE reads in MiXCR, one entry per CDR3 protein. The sample has some 57,000 distinct CDR3 sequences, approximately 9.6% seen once; the top ten hold around a tenth. Noted time point: pre-sensitization, week 0. Noted treatment: therapeutic diphenylcyclopropenone sensitization with weekly scalp DPC. Whole blood that had not been fractionated was the source of extracted total RNA. The study drew its donors from alopecia patients who were 18 to 70 years old and suitable for DPC. Germline V gene lookup returns CDR1 SGHKS and CDR2 YYEKEE (reference sequence). The CDR3 is made up of 13 amino acids. V lost 4 bases, J lost 1 base, and 8 bases lay in between. There are a few counts of this clonotype.

The sequencing used whole blood, collected in connection with sensitization to the hapten diphenylcyclopropenone (DPC). The clonotype comes from a woman aged 25 to 39 with alopecia areata. Some clones in this sample may be carry-over from other donors' samples. The V call is TRBV5-5, the J call TRBJ1-1; D is ambiguous. The CDR3 sequence is CASSAKQNTEAFF. The DNA for the CDR3 is TGTGCCAGCAGCGCAAAGCAGAACACTGAAGCTTTCTTT.